This T cell receptor beta chain was identified in a study of beta chain features in type 1 diabetes. Study observations and caveats: All four CD4+ subsets from Type 1 diabetes patients carried moderately but significantly shorter TCRB CDR3s.

The CDR3 sequence is 13 residues long. Trimming took 7 bases from V and 3 from J, leaving 13 bases between them. CDR1 is SGHTA, CDR2 FQGNSA, per germline. Expressed TCRB transcripts were sequenced, since all the RNA that had been isolated was reverse transcribed. TCRdb's copy holds only in-frame clones and misses some; the assay was immunoSEQ multiplex PCR. In the table there are hundreds of thousands of clones, over 12% of which are singletons. About this clone: What it binds is not known.

V usage is TRBV7-2 and J usage is TRBJ2-7; TRBD1 might be the D (5 bases). Sequencing was performed on naive CD4+ T cells from blood. The TCR was taken from a young man with type 1 diabetes. For the CDR3, the DNA is TGTGCCAGCACCCAGGGAAACAGCTACGAGCAGTACTTC. Residues: CASTQGNSYEQYF.